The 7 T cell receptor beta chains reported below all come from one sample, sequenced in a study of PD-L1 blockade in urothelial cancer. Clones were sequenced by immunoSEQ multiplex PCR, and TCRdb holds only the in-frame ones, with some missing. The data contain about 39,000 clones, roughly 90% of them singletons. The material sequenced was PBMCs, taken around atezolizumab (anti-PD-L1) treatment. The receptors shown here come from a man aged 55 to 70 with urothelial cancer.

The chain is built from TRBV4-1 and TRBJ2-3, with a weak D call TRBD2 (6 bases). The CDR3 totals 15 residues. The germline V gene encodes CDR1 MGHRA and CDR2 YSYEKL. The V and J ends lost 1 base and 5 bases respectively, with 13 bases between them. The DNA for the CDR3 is TGCGCCAGCAGCCAAGGAGGGACTTTGGGAGATACGCAGTATTTT. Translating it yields CASSQGGTLGDTQYF.

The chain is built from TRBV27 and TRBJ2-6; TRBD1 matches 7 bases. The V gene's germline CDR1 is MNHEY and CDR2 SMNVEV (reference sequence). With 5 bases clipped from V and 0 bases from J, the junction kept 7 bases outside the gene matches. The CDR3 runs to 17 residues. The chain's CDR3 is CASSRQGSVSGANVLTF. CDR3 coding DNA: TGTGCCAGCAGTAGACAGGGATCCGTCTCTGGGGCCAACGTCCTGACTTTC.

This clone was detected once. DNA of the CDR3: TGCGCCAGCAGCCCCGGGAGGTGGGTAGATACGCAGTATTTT. Its translation is CASSPGRWVDTQYF. The rearrangement joins TRBV4-1 to TRBJ2-3, with 7 bases lining up with TRBD2. Germline V gene sequence: CDR1 MGHRA, CDR2 YSYEKL. CDR3 length: 14 residues. Trimming at V came to 4 bases and at J to 5 bases, leaving 6 bases not matched to a gene.

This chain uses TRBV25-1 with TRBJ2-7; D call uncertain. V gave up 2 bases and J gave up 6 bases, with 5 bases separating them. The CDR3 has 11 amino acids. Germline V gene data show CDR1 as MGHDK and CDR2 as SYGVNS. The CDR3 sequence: CASSETTEQYF. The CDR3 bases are TGTGCCAGCAGTGAAACAACCGAGCAGTACTTC.

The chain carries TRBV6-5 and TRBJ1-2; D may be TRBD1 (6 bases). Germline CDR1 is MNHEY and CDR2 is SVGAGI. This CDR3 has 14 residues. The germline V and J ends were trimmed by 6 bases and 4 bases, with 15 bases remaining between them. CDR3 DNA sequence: TGTGCCAGCAGGGGGCCTGAACAGGGCTATGGCTACACCTTC. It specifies CASRGPEQGYGYTF.

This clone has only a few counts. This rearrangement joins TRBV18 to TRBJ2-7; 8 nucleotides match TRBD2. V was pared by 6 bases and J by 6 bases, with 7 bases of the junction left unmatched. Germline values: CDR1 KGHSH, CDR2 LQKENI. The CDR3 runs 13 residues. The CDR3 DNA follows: TGTGCCAGCTCTGGGACTAGTACTGCCGAGCAGTACTTC. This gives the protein CASSGTSTAEQYF.

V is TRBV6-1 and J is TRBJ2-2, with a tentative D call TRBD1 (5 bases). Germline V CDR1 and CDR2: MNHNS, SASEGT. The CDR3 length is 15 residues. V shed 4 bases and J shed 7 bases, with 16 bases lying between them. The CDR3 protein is CASSGRQPILGELFF. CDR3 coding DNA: TGTGCCAGCAGTGGTCGACAGCCTATACTCGGGGAGCTGTTTTTT.